These T cell receptor beta chains were read from a single sample in a study of memory CD4+ T cells and cytomegalovirus serostatus. Sequenced by immunoSEQ multiplex PCR; TCRdb stores in-frame clones only, minus some. The sample shows under 40,000 clones, 79% of them seen only once. The sequenced material came from memory CD4+ T cells from blood. These receptors were collected from an adult in good health and CMV-seropositive. The CDR3 runs from the conserved cysteine through the conserved F or W. The D gene is left open where the match is weak. Not all rows give a size; the values are once, few, many and, for expanded clones, a class.

clone_size	v_call	d_call	j_call	cdr3_nt	cdr3_aa
-	TRBV6-1	-	TRBJ2-7	TGTGCCAGCAGGAGGCACGAGCAGTACTTC	CASRRHEQYF
-	TRBV7-8	-	TRBJ1-2	TGTGCCAGCAGCTTAGCCGGAAATTCGGGCTACACCTTC	CASSLAGNSGYTF
-	TRBV18	-	TRBJ1-3	TGTGCCAGCACGGGGTGGCCCTCTGGAAACACCATATATTTT	CASTGWPSGNTIYF
once	TRBV4-2	-	TRBJ2-5	TGTGCCAGCAGCCAAGGCGGGACAGAAGAGACCCAGTACTTC	CASSQGGTEETQYF
-	TRBV5-4	TRBD2	TRBJ2-1	TGTGCCAGCAGCTTGGGCACTAGCGGGACGTACAATGAGCAGTTCTTC	CASSLGTSGTYNEQFF
-	TRBV7-3	TRBD2	TRBJ2-3	TGTGCCAGCAGCTTAAAAGTCCTAGCGGGGGGCGGGACAGATACGCAGTATTTT	CASSLKVLAGGGTDTQYF
-	TRBV13	-	TRBJ2-5	TGTGCCAGCAAGGGAGGACAGCAGTACCAAGAGACCCAGTACTTC	CASKGGQQYQETQYF
-	TRBV9	-	TRBJ1-1	TGTGCCAGCAGCGTAATAGGGCAGAACACTGAAGCTTTCTTT	CASSVIGQNTEAFF
-	TRBV4-3	TRBD2	TRBJ2-3	TGCGCCAGCAGCCGTGGCGGGGGTAGCACAGATACGCAGTATTTT	CASSRGGGSTDTQYF
once	TRBV6-6	-	TRBJ1-5	TGTGCCAGCAGCCGTACAGGGCTCCAGCATTTT	CASSRTGLQHF
-	TRBV5-1	TRBD2	TRBJ2-3	TGCGCCAGCAGCTCCGGGGGGTACACAGATACGCAGTATTTT	CASSSGGYTDTQYF
-	TRBV19	-	TRBJ1-5	TGTGCCAGTAGCCCACAGGGCGGAATGGGTCAGCCCCAGCATTTT	CASSPQGGMGQPQHF
-	TRBV2	-	TRBJ2-7	TGTGCCAGCAGTGTACTAGCCGACCACGAGCAGTACTTC	CASSVLADHEQYF
-	TRBV6-6	-	TRBJ1-5	TGTGCCAGCAGCGACACGGGGGGCGGCAATCAGCCCCAGCATTTT	CASSDTGGGNQPQHF
-	TRBV4-3	TRBD2	TRBJ2-1	TGCGCCAGCAGCCAAGGTATTAGCGGGGGGGCGGATGAGCAGTTCTTC	CASSQGISGGADEQFF
-	TRBV18	TRBD2	TRBJ2-7	TGTGCCAGCTCACCACAGCGGGAGAGCTCCTACGAGCAGTACTTC	CASSPQRESSYEQYF
-	TRBV4-2	TRBD2	TRBJ2-5	TGTGCCAGCAGCCAAGCGGGACTAGCGGGAGGGCTTGGAGAGACCCAGTACTTC	CASSQAGLAGGLGETQYF
-	TRBV5-1	TRBD1	TRBJ1-6	TGCGCCAGCAGCTTGGAGACAGGGGAGGCTTCACCCCTCCACTTT	CASSLETGEASPLHF
-	TRBV7-2	TRBD2	TRBJ2-7	TGTGCCAGCAGCTCTAGCGGAGAGTACGAGCAGTACTTC	CASSSSGEYEQYF
once	TRBV19	-	TRBJ1-2	TGTGCCAGTAGTATAATTACAGGAGCTAACTATGGCTACACCTTC	CASSIITGANYGYTF
-	TRBV15	-	TRBJ2-1	TGTGCCACCAGCAGAGGGACTTGGGACAATGAGCAGTTCTTC	CATSRGTWDNEQFF
-	TRBV7-9	-	TRBJ2-7	TGTGCCAGCAGCTTGATGGGGGCAAGTGATGAGCAGTACTTC	CASSLMGASDEQYF
-	TRBV7-2	-	TRBJ1-4	TGTGCCAGCAGCTTTTCCCCGAATGAAAAACTGTTTTTT	CASSFSPNEKLFF